These T cell receptor beta chains were read from a single sample in a study of blood T cell repertoires in COVID-19. Only in-frame clones appear in the TCRdb table, and some are missing; sequencing was by immunoSEQ multiplex PCR. The sample comprises 130,000 to 150,000 clones, 80% to 90% of which are singletons, and around 8% rests with the top ten. Sequencing was done on a sample of peripheral blood. All receptors come from a woman aged 55-69 years with COVID-19, enrolled during active disease. The CDR3 runs from the conserved cysteine through the conserved F or W. Each record gives: D gene, clone size, V gene, J gene, CDR3 DNA, CDR3 protein. The D gene is left open where the match is weak. Some rows have no size entry. The others give once, few or many, or a class for an expanded clone.

>TRBD1|NA|TRBV19|TRBJ2-1
TGTGCCAGTAGTGAGACAGGGGCGATCGGTCACAATGAGCAGTTCTTC
CASSETGAIGHNEQFF
>NA|NA|TRBV7-7|TRBJ2-6
TGTGCCACCCAGGGCTCTGGGGCCAACGTCCTGACTTTC
CATQGSGANVLTF
>NA|NA|TRBV6-2/TRBV6-3|TRBJ1-2
TGTGCCAGCAGCTCAGGGCCGCTGAAACTGAACTATGGCTACACCTTC
CASSSGPLKLNYGYTF
>TRBD1|few|TRBV7-6|TRBJ2-1
TGTGCCAGCAGCTTGGGACAGGTAAATGAGCAGTTCTTC
CASSLGQVNEQFF
>TRBD1|NA|TRBV5-1|TRBJ1-2
TGCGCCAGCAGCTTGGAAGGGACAGGGTTTGGCTACACCTTC
CASSLEGTGFGYTF
>TRBD2|NA|TRBV11-2|TRBJ2-2
TGTGCCAGCAGTCCACTAGCGGGGGGGCCAGGCGGGGAGCTGTTTTTT
CASSPLAGGPGGELFF
>TRBD1|once|TRBV5-5|TRBJ1-2
TGTGCCACTCAACGGGACAGTCTCTTAAACTATGGCTACACCTTC
CATQRDSLLNYGYTF
>TRBD1|NA|TRBV6-2/TRBV6-3|TRBJ1-2
TGTGCCAGCAGCCGCCTTGGGACAGTCAATAACTATGGCTACACCTTC
CASSRLGTVNNYGYTF
>NA|NA|TRBV27|TRBJ2-1
TGTGCCAGCAGTTTCGGGACTCCCAGAAATGAGCAGTTCTTC
CASSFGTPRNEQFF
>NA|NA|TRBV14|TRBJ1-2
TGTGCCAGCAGCCAAGATATTTGGGGGGGCTATGGCTACACCTTC
CASSQDIWGGYGYTF
>NA|NA|TRBV9|TRBJ1-4
TGTGCCAGCAGCGTAGCGTTGGAGCGTGAAAAACTGTTTTTT
CASSVALEREKLFF
>TRBD1|NA|TRBV2|TRBJ2-2
TGTGCCAGCAGCTTTCCGTCGGGACAGGGGGCGAGAACCGGGGAGCTGTTTTTT
CASSFPSGQGARTGELFF
>NA|NA|TRBV10-3|TRBJ2-7
TGTGCCATCAGTGAGCCTGAGGACGAGCAGTACTTC
CAISEPEDEQYF
>NA|once|TRBV9|TRBJ2-6
TGTGCCAGCAGCCATGCAGTGGGGGCCAGGACCCTCTCTGGGGCCAACGTCCTGACTTTC
CASSHAVGARTLSGANVLTF
>NA|NA|TRBV6-5|TRBJ2-7
TGTGCCAGCAGTTACTCGAGTTCAGGGATATACGAGCAGTACTTC
CASSYSSSGIYEQYF
>NA|NA|TRBV4-3|TRBJ1-2
TGCGCCAGCAGCCTCGGGGGGGGCACCTATGGCTACACCTTC
CASSLGGGTYGYTF
>TRBD1|NA|TRBV4-3|TRBJ1-1
TGCGCCAGCAGCCCCATAGGGACAGGGCGGCGGGTAGCTTTCTTT
CASSPIGTGRRVAFF
>NA|once|TRBV5-1|TRBJ2-3
TGCGCCAGCAGCTTGCACCCCCCTAATACGCAGTATTTT
CASSLHPPNTQYF
>NA|NA|TRBV28|TRBJ1-1
TGTGCCAGCAGTTCCACCAAATTCATTGAGGGGAACACTGAAGCTTTCTTT
CASSSTKFIEGNTEAFF
>NA|NA|TRBV4-3|TRBJ2-7
TGCGCCAGCAGCCCAGTCGAGGGGACATTTACCTACGAGCAGTACTTC
CASSPVEGTFTYEQYF
>NA|NA|TRBV27|TRBJ2-1
TGTGCCAGCAGTTTCTTCGAAACGGGGGGCCAGCAGTTCTTC
CASSFFETGGQQFF
>NA|NA|TRBV11-3|TRBJ2-5
TGTGCCAGCAGCTTAGACGGGGAGGAGACCCAGTACTTC
CASSLDGEETQYF
>TRBD1|NA|TRBV4-1|TRBJ1-5
TGCGCCAGCAGCCAAGGACAGGGCCCCAGGCCCCAGCATTTT
CASSQGQGPRPQHF
>TRBD1|NA|TRBV5-6|TRBJ1-1
TGTGCCAGCAGCCGGCCGGGACAGCTGAACACTGAAGCTTTCTTT
CASSRPGQLNTEAFF
>TRBD2|NA|TRBV19|TRBJ2-2
TGTGCCAGACCGTCTCGACTAGCGGGGCCCGGGGAGCTGTTTTTT
CARPSRLAGPGELFF
>NA|NA|TRBV7-6|TRBJ1-1
TGTGCCAGCAGCCCGGCGGGGGGGACTGAAGCTTTCTTT
CASSPAGGTEAFF
>NA|NA|TRBV12-3/TRBV12-4|TRBJ2-7
TGTGCCAGCAGTCCCACTGTTTACGAGCAGTACTTC
CASSPTVYEQYF
>TRBD2|NA|TRBV5-1|TRBJ2-1
TGCGCCAGCAGCTTGGCCAAACTAGCGGGGGACAATGAGCAGTTCTTC
CASSLAKLAGDNEQFF
>NA|NA|TRBV20-1|TRBJ2-5
TGCAGTGCTAAGGTGGAGGAGACCCAGTACTTC
CSAKVEETQYF
>NA|NA|TRBV27|TRBJ2-1
TGTGCCAGCAGTCCCCTTGGAGGGGAGGACAATGAGCAGTTCTTC
CASSPLGGEDNEQFF
>TRBD1|NA|TRBV4-1|TRBJ1-1
TGCGCCAGCAGAGTGGCAGGGGGCGCGAAATGGACTGAAGCTTTCTTT
CASRVAGGAKWTEAFF
>NA|NA|TRBV19|TRBJ1-2
TGTGCCAGTAGTATAACATCTGCTAACTATGGCTACACCTTC
CASSITSANYGYTF
>NA|NA|TRBV5-4|TRBJ1-1
TGTGCCAGCAGCATACGGGACTCAGCAGACGCTTTCTTT
CASSIRDSADAFF
>NA|NA|TRBV10-1|TRBJ1-5
TGCGCCAGTTCGGACGGGAATGCCGATCAGCCCCAGCATTTT
CASSDGNADQPQHF
>TRBD1|NA|TRBV19|TRBJ1-5
TGTGCCAGTACTCGAACAGGGGTAGATCAGCCCCAGCATTTT
CASTRTGVDQPQHF
>NA|NA|TRBV5-1|TRBJ1-6
TGCGCCAGCAGCGGGACTGCGGACGGTCCCCTCCACTTT
CASSGTADGPLHF
>TRBD2|NA|TRBV3-1/TRBV3-2|TRBJ2-5
TGTGCCAGCAGACTTAGCGGGGGGGCAAGAGAGACCCAGTACTTC
CASRLSGGARETQYF
>TRBD1|NA|TRBV12-3/TRBV12-4|TRBJ1-2
TGTGCCAGCAGTTTAGAGGGGGCGTATGGCTACACCTTC
CASSLEGAYGYTF
>NA|NA|TRBV9|TRBJ2-7
TGTGCCAGCAGCGTAGGGGTAGAGGGGAGGTCCGAGCAGTACTTC
CASSVGVEGRSEQYF
>TRBD1|once|TRBV5-1|TRBJ1-2
TGCGCCAGCAGCTTGGCCCAGGACAGGGCCTATGGCTACACCTTC
CASSLAQDRAYGYTF
>TRBD2|NA|TRBV7-2|TRBJ2-5
TGTGCCAGCAGCGCAGGGCGAGCGGGGGGGCCCTCCTACTTC
CASSAGRAGGPSYF
>NA|NA|TRBV6-1|TRBJ1-1
TGTGCCAGCAGTGAAGCTGGGGGCTGGGACACTGAAGCTTTCTTT
CASSEAGGWDTEAFF
>TRBD1|NA|TRBV10-3|TRBJ1-2
TGTGCCATCAGTGTGGATCGAGCAGGGGGCAACTATGGCTACACCTTC
CAISVDRAGGNYGYTF
>NA|NA|TRBV7-8|TRBJ2-7
TGTGCCAGCAGCTTAGACAGGTATTCCTACGAGCAGTACTTC
CASSLDRYSYEQYF
>TRBD1|NA|TRBV10-3|TRBJ1-1
TGTGCCATCAGTGCGAACAGGGGGCGAATGACTGAAGCTTTCTTT
CAISANRGRMTEAFF
>NA|NA|TRBV6-5|TRBJ1-1
TGTGCCAGCACACCTTCCGGGTTCTTAGGCACTGAAGCTTTCTTT
CASTPSGFLGTEAFF
>NA|NA|TRBV6-2/TRBV6-3|TRBJ2-5
TGTGCCAGCAGCTTCGGGGTCCCCACCGGGGCCCAGTACTTC
CASSFGVPTGAQYF